The text below deals with one T cell receptor beta chain. The antigen is undetermined. CDR3 size: 18 residues. Per the germline V gene, CDR1 is SNHLY and CDR2 is FYNNEI. The PCR employed 60 Vbeta primers together with 13 Jbeta primers. Assay: immunoSEQ multiplex PCR; the TCRdb copy retains only in-frame clones and omits some. This sample carries about 130,000 clones, about 10% of them seen once, and the ten largest clones take approximately 4.5%. The data are from a study of cytomegalovirus exposure and HLA in healthy donors. Broader study findings: In most subjects, TCR beta sequences reportedly gave accurate predictions of HLA-A and HLA-B alleles. The study found most TCR sequences rare, yet found some public TCRs in many donors. Trimming of TCR beta V- and J-genes showed a link, identified in a later analysis, to a missense DCLRE1C variant.

The source is a woman younger than 30 in good health and CMV-seropositive. Specimen: PBMCs. This rearrangement joins TRBV2 to TRBJ2-5, with 7 bases aligning to TRBD1. The J call may be in error: the DNA end matches TRBJ2-7 better. CDR3 DNA sequence: TGTGCCAGCAGTGGGACAGGCTCCTATAATGCCAACGAATACGAGCAGTACTTC. Translating it yields CASSGTGSYNANEYEQYF.